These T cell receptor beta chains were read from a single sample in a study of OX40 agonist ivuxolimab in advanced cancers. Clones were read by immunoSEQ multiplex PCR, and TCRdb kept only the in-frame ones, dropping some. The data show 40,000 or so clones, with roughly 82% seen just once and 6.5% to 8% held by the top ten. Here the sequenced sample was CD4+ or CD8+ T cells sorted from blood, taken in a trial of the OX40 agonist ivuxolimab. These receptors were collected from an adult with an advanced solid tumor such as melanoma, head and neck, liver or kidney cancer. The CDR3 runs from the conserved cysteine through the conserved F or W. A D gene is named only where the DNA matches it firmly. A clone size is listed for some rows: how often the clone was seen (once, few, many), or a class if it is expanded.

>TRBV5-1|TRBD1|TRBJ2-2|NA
CASSVGQLTGELFF
TGCGCCAGCAGCGTGGGACAGCTGACCGGGGAGCTGTTTTTT
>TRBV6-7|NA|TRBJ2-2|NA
CASSPTENTGELFF
TGTGCCAGCAGCCCGACAGAGAACACCGGGGAGCTGTTTTTT
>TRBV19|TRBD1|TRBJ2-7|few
CASTPGQGVSYEQYF
TGTGCCAGTACTCCCGGACAGGGGGTTTCCTACGAGCAGTACTTC
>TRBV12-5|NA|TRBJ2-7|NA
CASGLAQFSYEQYF
TGTGCTAGTGGTTTGGCCCAGTTCTCCTACGAGCAGTACTTC
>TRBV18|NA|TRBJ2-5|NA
CASSPIRGPETQYF
TGTGCCAGCTCACCAATCCGGGGGCCAGAGACCCAGTACTTC
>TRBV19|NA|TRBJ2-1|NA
CASSSGQLSSYNEQFF
TGTGCCAGTAGCTCCGGCCAGTTAAGCTCCTACAATGAGCAGTTCTTC
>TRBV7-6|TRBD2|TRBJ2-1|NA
CASSPGTSPINEQFF
TGTGCCAGCAGCCCCGGGACTAGCCCCATCAATGAGCAGTTCTTC
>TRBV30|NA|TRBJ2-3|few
CAWSEPWGTDTQYF
TGTGCCTGGAGTGAGCCCTGGGGCACAGATACGCAGTATTTT
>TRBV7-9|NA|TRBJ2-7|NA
CASSSKGRVEQYF
TGTGCCAGCAGCTCAAAGGGCCGAGTCGAGCAGTACTTC
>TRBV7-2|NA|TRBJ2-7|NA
CASSLRYEQYF
TGTGCCAGCAGCTTACGTTACGAGCAGTACTTC
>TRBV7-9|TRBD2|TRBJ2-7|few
CASSPSGRGKWGSYEQYF
TGTGCCAGCAGCCCGAGCGGGAGGGGCAAATGGGGCTCCTACGAGCAGTACTTC
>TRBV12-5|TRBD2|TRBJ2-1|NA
CASGLGLGGTYNEQFF
TGTGCTAGTGGTCTGGGACTAGGCGGGACCTACAATGAGCAGTTCTTC
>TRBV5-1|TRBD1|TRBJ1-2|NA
CASSLGQGTQGYGYTF
TGCGCCAGCAGCTTGGGACAGGGCACGCAGGGCTATGGCTACACCTTC
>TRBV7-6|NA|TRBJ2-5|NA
CASSLHMGTQETQYF
TGTGCCAGCAGCTTACATATGGGGACCCAAGAGACCCAGTACTTC
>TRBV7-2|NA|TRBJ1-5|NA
CASSSFNQPQHF
TGTGCCAGCAGCTCCTTCAATCAGCCCCAGCATTTT
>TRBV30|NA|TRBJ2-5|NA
CAGTKNRETQYF
TGTGCCGGGACCAAAAACCGGGAGACCCAGTACTTC
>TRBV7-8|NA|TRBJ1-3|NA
CASSLSRSGNTIYF
TGTGCCAGCAGCCTGAGTCGCTCTGGAAACACCATATATTTT
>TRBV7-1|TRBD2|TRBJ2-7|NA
CASSLLREGPEQYF
TGTGCCAGCAGCTTACTTCGGGAGGGCCCTGAGCAGTACTTC
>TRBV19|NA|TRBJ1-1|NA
CASSQQNTEAFF
TGTGCCAGTAGCCAGCAGAACACTGAAGCTTTCTTT
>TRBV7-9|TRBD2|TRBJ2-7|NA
CASSLGGRMAYEQYF
TGTGCCAGCAGCTTAGGCGGGAGGATGGCGTACGAGCAGTACTTC
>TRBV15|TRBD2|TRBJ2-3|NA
CATSRPTSESTDTQYF
TGTGCCACCAGCAGACCCACTAGCGAAAGCACAGATACGCAGTATTTT
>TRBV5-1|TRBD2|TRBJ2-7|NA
CASSSGLAGESYEQYF
TGCGCCAGCAGCTCGGGACTAGCGGGAGAGTCGTACGAGCAGTACTTC
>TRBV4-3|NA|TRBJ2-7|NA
CASSQGKFTDSSYEQYF
TGCGCCAGCAGCCAGGGCAAATTCACTGACAGCTCCTACGAGCAGTACTTC
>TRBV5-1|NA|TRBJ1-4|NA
CASSLVTGRAEKLFF
TGCGCCAGCAGCTTGGTTACAGGTCGGGCTGAAAAACTGTTTTTT
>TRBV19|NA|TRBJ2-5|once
CASSPRGRSRETQYF
TGTGCCAGTAGTCCCCGGGGGAGATCAAGGGAGACCCAGTACTTC
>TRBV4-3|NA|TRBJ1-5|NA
CASSQGRGGNQPQHF
TGCGCCAGCAGCCAAGGGCGGGGTGGCAATCAGCCCCAGCATTTT
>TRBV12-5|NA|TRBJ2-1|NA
CASGPASLGAPINEQFF
TGTGCTAGTGGTCCCGCCTCCCTAGGGGCCCCGATAAATGAGCAGTTCTTC
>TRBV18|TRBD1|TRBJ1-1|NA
CASSPGQGQAFF
TGTGCCAGCTCACCCGGACAGGGGCAAGCTTTCTTT
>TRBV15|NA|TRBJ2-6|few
CATSPLGSGANVLTF
TGTGCCACCAGCCCCCTGGGGTCTGGGGCCAACGTCCTGACTTTC
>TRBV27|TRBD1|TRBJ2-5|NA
CASSFYRGGGETQYF
TGTGCCAGCAGTTTTTACAGGGGTGGTGGGGAGACCCAGTACTTC
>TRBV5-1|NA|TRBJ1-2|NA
CASRLGPASESGYGYTF
TGCGCCAGCAGACTAGGCCCTGCGTCTGAATCAGGCTATGGCTACACCTTC
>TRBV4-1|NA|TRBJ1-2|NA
CASSYFVDGGGYTF
TGCGCCAGCAGCTATTTCGTGGATGGTGGGGGCTACACCTTC
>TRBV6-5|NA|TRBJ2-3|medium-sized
CASSSILSTDTQYF
TGTGCCAGCAGTTCGATACTATCCACAGATACGCAGTATTTT
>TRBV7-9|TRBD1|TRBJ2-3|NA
CASSKSQDRTYFTDTQYF
TGTGCCAGCAGCAAGTCACAGGACAGGACATACTTCACAGATACGCAGTATTTT
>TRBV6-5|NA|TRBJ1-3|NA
CASSYSVSGNTIYF
TGTGCCAGCAGTTACAGCGTCTCTGGAAACACCATATATTTT
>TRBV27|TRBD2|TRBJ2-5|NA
CASSFGTSGQETQYF
TGTGCCAGCAGTTTCGGGACTAGCGGCCAAGAGACCCAGTACTTC